This T cell receptor beta chain emerged from a study of T-cell memory formation after mild COVID-19. The ends lost 4 bases at V and 8 bases at J; junction bases unmatched: 4. This CDR3 has 14 amino acids. Looked up from germline, CDR1 is SGHRS and CDR2 is YFSETQ. TCRdb re-called the 5' RACE reads with MiXCR, one entry per CDR3 protein. The sample holds hundreds of thousands of distinct CDR3 sequences; roughly 8.2% are singletons and the top ten take approximately 23%. The source of this sequence is a man aged 18 to 30 who had mild COVID-19 (a few samples of this study predate the infection). Cell type and time point are not known. The chain has TRBV5-1 and TRBJ1-4; 11 bases align to TRBD1. The sample consisted of PBMCs or a T cell subset sorted from them (not recorded which). The CDR3 spells CASSAGQGGEKLFF. The CDR3 DNA reads TGCGCCAGCAGCGCGGGACAGGGGGGAGAAAAACTGTTTTTT. The whole variable domain, remainder taken from reference TRBV5-1 and TRBJ1-4, is KAGVTQTPRYLIKTRGQQVTLSCSPISGHRSVSWYQQTPGQGLQFLFEYFSETQRNKGNFPGRFSGRQFSNSRSEMNVSTLELGDSALYLCASSAGQGGEKLFFGSGTQLSVL.